Listed here is a single T cell receptor (beta chain). What it recognizes is unknown. This sample was included in a study of a mutant IDH1 vaccine in newly diagnosed glioma. On the study more broadly: Patients under treatment included roughly 60% males and roughly 40% females and had a mean age of 40.4 years.

CDR1 is SGHRS, CDR2 YFSETQ, per germline. V lost 2 bases to trimming and J lost 1 base, with 12 bases between them. The length of the CDR3 is 15 residues. The time point denotes: week 35, safety follow-up. Topical imiquimod accompanied each vaccine dose, which consisted of 300 ug of mutant IDH1 20-mer peptide. Across weeks 1, 3, 5, 7, 11, 15, 19 and 23, patients received a vaccination each time, eight in all. New WHO grade 3 or 4 astrocytomas that were IDH1-mutant and ATRX-lost had been found in donors. Here immunoSEQ multiplex PCR was the method, and the copy in TCRdb shows in-frame clones only, minus some. The sample includes some 66,000 clones, approximately 80% of them seen just once.

This chain links TRBV5-1 with TRBJ2-5, with D perhaps given as TRBD1 or TRBD2 (6 bases each). The specimen was PBMCs, collected from a glioma patient whose treatment included an IDH1 peptide vaccine. The receptor comes from a man aged 25-45 years with glioma. CDR3 sequence reads: CASSFRTGAQETQYF. In DNA form, the CDR3 reads TGCGCCAGCAGCTTTAGGACGGGGGCCCAAGAGACCCAGTACTTC.